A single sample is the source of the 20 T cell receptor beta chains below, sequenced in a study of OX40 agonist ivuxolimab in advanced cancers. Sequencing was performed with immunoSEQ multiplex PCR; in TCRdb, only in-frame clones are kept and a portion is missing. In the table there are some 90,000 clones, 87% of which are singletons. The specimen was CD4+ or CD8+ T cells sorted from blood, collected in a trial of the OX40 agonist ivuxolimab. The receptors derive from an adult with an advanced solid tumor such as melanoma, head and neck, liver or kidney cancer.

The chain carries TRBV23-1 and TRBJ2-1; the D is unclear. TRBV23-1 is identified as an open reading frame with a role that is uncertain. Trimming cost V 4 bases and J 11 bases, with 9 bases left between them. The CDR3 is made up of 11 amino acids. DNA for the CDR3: TGCGCCAGCAGTCCTCTCTATAAGCAGTTCTTC. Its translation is CASSPLYKQFF.

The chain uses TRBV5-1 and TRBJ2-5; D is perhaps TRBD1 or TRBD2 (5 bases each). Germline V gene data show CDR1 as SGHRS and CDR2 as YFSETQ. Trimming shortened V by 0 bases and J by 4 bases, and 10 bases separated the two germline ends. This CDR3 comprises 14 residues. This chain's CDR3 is CASSLAERGETQYF. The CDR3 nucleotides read TGCGCCAGCAGCTTGGCGGAGAGGGGAGAGACCCAGTACTTC.

The CDR3 region has the DNA TGTGCCAGCGGGACAGGGGGTCAGCCCCAGCATTTT. Translated, it gives CASGTGGQPQHF. The chain uses TRBV27 and TRBJ1-5; 11 nucleotides line up with TRBD1. This CDR3 is 12 amino acids long. The V segment lost 8 bases and the J segment 6 bases; nucleotides outside the gene matches: 0. CDR1 and CDR2 from the germline V gene are MNHEY and SMNVEV (reference sequence).

The DNA for the CDR3 is TGCAGCGGAAGCGGCCCTTACAATGAGCAGTTCTTC. Translated, it gives CSGSGPYNEQFF. The V gene is TRBV29-1, the J gene TRBJ2-1; D perhaps matches TRBD2 (5 bases). The CDR3 length is 12 residues. From germline, CDR1 is SQVTM and CDR2 ANQGSEA. V was pared by 7 bases and J by 4 bases, with 11 bases between.

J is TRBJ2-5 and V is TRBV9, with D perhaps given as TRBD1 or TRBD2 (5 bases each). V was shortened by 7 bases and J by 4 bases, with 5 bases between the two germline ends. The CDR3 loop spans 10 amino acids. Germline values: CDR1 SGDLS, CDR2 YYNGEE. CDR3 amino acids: CASGGETQYF. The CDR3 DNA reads TGTGCCAGCGGGGGAGAGACCCAGTACTTC.

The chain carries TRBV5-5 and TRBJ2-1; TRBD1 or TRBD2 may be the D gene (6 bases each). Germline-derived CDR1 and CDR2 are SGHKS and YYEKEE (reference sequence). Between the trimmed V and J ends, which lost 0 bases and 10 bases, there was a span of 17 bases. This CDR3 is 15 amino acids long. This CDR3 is CASSLAGALRSEQFF. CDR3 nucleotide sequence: TGTGCCAGCAGCTTGGCGGGGGCGCTACGTTCGGAGCAGTTCTTC.

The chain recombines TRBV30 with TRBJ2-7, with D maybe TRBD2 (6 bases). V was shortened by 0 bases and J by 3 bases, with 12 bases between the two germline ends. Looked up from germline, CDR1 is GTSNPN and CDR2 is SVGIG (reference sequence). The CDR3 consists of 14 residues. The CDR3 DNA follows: TGTGCCTGGAGTGTCACGAGCGGGCGCTACGAGCAGTACGTC. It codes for CAWSVTSGRYEQYV.

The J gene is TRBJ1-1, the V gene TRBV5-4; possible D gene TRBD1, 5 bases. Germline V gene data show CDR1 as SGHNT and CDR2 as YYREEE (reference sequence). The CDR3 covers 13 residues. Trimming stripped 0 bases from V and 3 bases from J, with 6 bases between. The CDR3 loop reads CASSLDRHTEAFF. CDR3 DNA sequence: TGTGCCAGCAGCTTGGACAGGCACACTGAAGCTTTCTTT.

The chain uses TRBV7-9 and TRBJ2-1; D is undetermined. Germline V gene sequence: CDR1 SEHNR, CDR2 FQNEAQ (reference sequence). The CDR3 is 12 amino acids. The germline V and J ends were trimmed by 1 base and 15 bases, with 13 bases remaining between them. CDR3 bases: TGTGCCAGCAGCTTAGAGCCTAGTATACGGTTCTTC. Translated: CASSLEPSIRFF.

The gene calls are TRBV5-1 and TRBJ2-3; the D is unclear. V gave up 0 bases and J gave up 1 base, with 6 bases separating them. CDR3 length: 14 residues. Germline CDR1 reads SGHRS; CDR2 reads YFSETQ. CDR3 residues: CASSLDWGTDTQYF. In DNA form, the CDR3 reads TGCGCCAGCAGCTTGGACTGGGGCACAGATACGCAGTATTTT.

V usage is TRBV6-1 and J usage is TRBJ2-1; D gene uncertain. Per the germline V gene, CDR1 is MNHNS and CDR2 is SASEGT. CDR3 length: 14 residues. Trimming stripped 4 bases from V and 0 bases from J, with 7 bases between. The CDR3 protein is CASSASSSYNEQFF. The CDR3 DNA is TGTGCCAGCAGTGCCAGCAGCTCCTACAATGAGCAGTTCTTC.

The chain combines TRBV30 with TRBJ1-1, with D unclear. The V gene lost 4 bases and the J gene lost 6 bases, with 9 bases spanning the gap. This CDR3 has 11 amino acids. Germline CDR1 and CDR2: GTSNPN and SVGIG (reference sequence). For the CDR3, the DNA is TGTGCCTGGAATGGGGTAGCTGAAGCTTTCTTT. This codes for CAWNGVAEAFF.

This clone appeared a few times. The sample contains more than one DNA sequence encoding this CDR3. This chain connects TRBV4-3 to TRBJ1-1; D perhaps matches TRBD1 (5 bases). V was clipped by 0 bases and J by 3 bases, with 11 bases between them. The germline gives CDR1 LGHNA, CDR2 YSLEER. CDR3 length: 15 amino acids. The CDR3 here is CASSQDRQRHTEAFF. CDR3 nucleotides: TGCGCCAGCAGCCAAGATCGACAGAGACACACTGAAGCTTTCTTT.

The CDR3 DNA reads TGTGCCAGCAGTGAAAGTCTAGCGGGAGATACGCAGTATTTT. This translates into CASSESLAGDTQYF. This chain joins TRBV2 and TRBJ2-3; 8 bases line up with TRBD2. The germline gives CDR1 SNHLY, CDR2 FYNNEI. The CDR3 contains 14 residues. V dropped 2 bases and J dropped 5; count of bases not matched to a gene: 3.

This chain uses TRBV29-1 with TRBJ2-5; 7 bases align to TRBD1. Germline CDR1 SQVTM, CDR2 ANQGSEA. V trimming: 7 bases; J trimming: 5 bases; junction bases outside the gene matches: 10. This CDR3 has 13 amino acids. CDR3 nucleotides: TGCAGCGCTTCGGGACAGTCCGGGGAGACCCAGTACTTC. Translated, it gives CSASGQSGETQYF.

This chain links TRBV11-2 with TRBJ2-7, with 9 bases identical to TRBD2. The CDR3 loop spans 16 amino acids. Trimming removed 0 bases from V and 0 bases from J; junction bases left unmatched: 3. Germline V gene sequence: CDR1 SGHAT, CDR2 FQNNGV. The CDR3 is CASSLDRGRVSYEQYF. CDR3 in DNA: TGTGCCAGCAGCTTAGATCGCGGGAGGGTCTCCTACGAGCAGTACTTC.

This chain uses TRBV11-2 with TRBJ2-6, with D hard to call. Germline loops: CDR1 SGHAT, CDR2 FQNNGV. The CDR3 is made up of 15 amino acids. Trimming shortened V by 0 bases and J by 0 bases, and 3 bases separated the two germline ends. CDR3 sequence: CASSLDPSGANVLTF. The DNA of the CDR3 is TGTGCCAGCAGCTTAGATCCCTCTGGGGCCAACGTCCTGACTTTC.

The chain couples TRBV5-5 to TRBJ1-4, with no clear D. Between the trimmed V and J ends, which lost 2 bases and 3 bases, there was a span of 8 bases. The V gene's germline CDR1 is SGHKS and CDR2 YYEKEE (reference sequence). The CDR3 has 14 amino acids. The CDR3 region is CASSFRDANEKLFF. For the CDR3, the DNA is TGTGCCAGCAGCTTTCGGGATGCTAATGAAAAACTGTTTTTT.

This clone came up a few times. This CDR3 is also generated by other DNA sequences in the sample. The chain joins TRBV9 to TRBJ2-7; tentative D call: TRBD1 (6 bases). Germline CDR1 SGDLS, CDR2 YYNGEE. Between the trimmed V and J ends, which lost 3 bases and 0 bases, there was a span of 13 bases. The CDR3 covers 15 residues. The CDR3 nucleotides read TGTGCCAGCAGCGCCTCCGGGACACTCTCCTACGAGCAGTACTTC. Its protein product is CASSASGTLSYEQYF.

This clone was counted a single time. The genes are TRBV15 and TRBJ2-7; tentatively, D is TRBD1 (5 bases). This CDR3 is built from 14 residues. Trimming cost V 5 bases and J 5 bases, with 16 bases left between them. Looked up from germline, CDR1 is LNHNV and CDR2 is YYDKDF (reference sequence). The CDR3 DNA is TGTGCCACCAGCCCCTGGGGCCTACCTGACGAGCAGTACTTC. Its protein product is CATSPWGLPDEQYF.